These T cell receptor beta chains were read from a single sample in a study of T cells in Graves' hyperthyroidism and ophthalmopathy. TCRdb independently ran MiXCR on the multiplex PCR reads; one entry per CDR3 protein. The sample includes around 340,000 distinct CDR3 sequences, about a sixth of them seen just once. The sequenced sample was blood. The receptors derive from a woman aged 25 to 39 with Graves' hyperthyroidism that later progressed to Graves' ophthalmopathy. Each CDR3 is given with its conserved first and last residue. D genes are given only for firm matches. Only part of the rows carry a size: once, few, many, or a class if the clone is expanded.

v_call	clone_size	d_call	j_call	cdr3_nt	cdr3_aa
TRBV20-1	-	-	TRBJ1-1	TGCAGAGCCTCGGGACCGAACACTGAAGCTTTCTTT	CRASGPNTEAFF
TRBV2	many	TRBD2	TRBJ2-2	TGTGCCAGCAGAGCGGGAATCACCCACACCGGGGAGCTGTTTTTT	CASRAGITHTGELFF
TRBV20-1	few	-	TRBJ2-5	TGCAGTGCTAGCCTCTGGGATGAATGGACCCACGAGACCCAGTACTTC	CSASLWDEWTHETQYF
TRBV28	many	TRBD1	TRBJ2-1	TGTGCCAGCAGTTTACAGGGGGTCAATGAGCAGTTCTTC	CASSLQGVNEQFF
TRBV7-9	many	-	TRBJ2-7	TGTGCCAGCAGCCCCAACTTTAGAGGCAGGGCGGCCTACGAGCAGTACTTC	CASSPNFRGRAAYEQYF
TRBV18	many	-	TRBJ2-1	TGTGCCAGCTCACCGGGCGACTATCTGCAGTTCTTC	CASSPGDYLQFF
TRBV7-9	-	-	TRBJ1-1	TGTGCCAGCAGCCAAACAGACCGAAACACTGAAGCTTTCTTT	CASSQTDRNTEAFF
TRBV5-1	-	TRBD1	TRBJ2-3	TGCGCCAGCAGCATAGGGACAGGGGGAGACACAGATACGCAGTATTTT	CASSIGTGGDTDTQYF
TRBV18	many	TRBD1	TRBJ1-4	TGTGCCAGCTCACCTCCGGGACAGAATGAAAAACTGTTTTTT	CASSPPGQNEKLFF
TRBV5-1	-	TRBD2	TRBJ2-7	TGCGCCAGCACCGACCTGCTAGCGGACGAGCAGTACTTC	CASTDLLADEQYF
TRBV11-3	many	TRBD1	TRBJ2-7	TGTGCCAGCAGTCAACAGGGGGGCTACGAGCAGTACTTC	CASSQQGGYEQYF
TRBV5-8	many	TRBD2	TRBJ2-2	TGTGCCAGCAGCCCGGGACTAGCGGGAGTCGGGGAGCTGTTTTTT	CASSPGLAGVGELFF
TRBV11-2	many	-	TRBJ1-3	TGTGCCAGCAGCAGTAGCCTGGCAGTAAGCTCTGGAAACACCATATATTTT	CASSSSLAVSSGNTIYF
TRBV12-3/TRBV12-4	-	TRBD2	TRBJ2-5	TGTGCCAGCAGTTCTGCCGGGACTAGCGGGAGTCCAGAGACCCAGTACTTC	CASSSAGTSGSPETQYF
TRBV28	many	TRBD2	TRBJ2-7	TGTGCCAGCAGTCGTAGCGGGAGGGGCTACTACGAGCAGTACTTC	CASSRSGRGYYEQYF
TRBV5-1	-	-	TRBJ2-3	TGCGCCAGCCGTGACAGCTCTAGCACAGATACGCAGTATTTT	CASRDSSSTDTQYF
TRBV10-3	few	-	TRBJ1-4	TGTGCCATCAGTGTTGGCGAGTCAACTAATGAAAAACTGTTTTTT	CAISVGESTNEKLFF
TRBV25-1	-	-	TRBJ1-2	TGTGCCAGCAGTGAATCAACGACAGGCTATGGCTACACCTTC	CASSESTTGYGYTF
TRBV2	many	-	TRBJ1-1	TGTGCCAGCCGTCGATTGAACACTGAAGCTTTCTTT	CASRRLNTEAFF
TRBV20-1	many	-	TRBJ1-2	TGCAGTGCTAGTCGTGGGGGCAGTTTTGGCTACACCTTC	CSASRGGSFGYTF
TRBV3-1	many	-	TRBJ2-2	TGTGCCAGCAGTCCCGTCGTGGGTAGCGTGAACACCGGGGAGCTGTTTTTT	CASSPVVGSVNTGELFF
TRBV11-2	-	-	TRBJ2-7	TGTGCCAGCAGCTTTGTGGGGCCCCGTACCTACGAGCAGTACTTC	CASSFVGPRTYEQYF
TRBV6-4	-	TRBD2	TRBJ2-3	TGTGCCAGCAGCGGGACTAGCAGCACAGATACGCAGTATTTT	CASSGTSSTDTQYF
TRBV27	few	-	TRBJ2-2	TGTGCCAGCAGTTTAAGCGGTAACTCGGCCGGGGAGCTGTTTTTT	CASSLSGNSAGELFF
TRBV5-1	-	TRBD2	TRBJ2-1	TGCGCCAGCAGCTTTGGGGGGGGCTACAATGAGCAGTTCTTC	CASSFGGGYNEQFF
TRBV10-2	many	-	TRBJ2-7	TGCGCCAGCAGGAACCGGGATAGACTCTCCTACGAGCAGTACTTC	CASRNRDRLSYEQYF
TRBV28	many	TRBD1	TRBJ1-2	TGTGCCAGCAGTTTAATACAGGGGGCAGGCTACACCTTC	CASSLIQGAGYTF
TRBV30	many	-	TRBJ1-1	TGTGCCTGGGTTACAGGGCGGAACACTGAAGCTTTCTTT	CAWVTGRNTEAFF
TRBV7-9	few	-	TRBJ2-5	TGTGCCAGCAGCCGCAAGCAAGCTAGCGTCCGAGAGACCCAGTACTTC	CASSRKQASVRETQYF
TRBV2	many	TRBD1	TRBJ1-5	TGTGCCAGCAGCGAGGGGGCAGGAGCTAGCAATCAGCCCCAGCATTTT	CASSEGAGASNQPQHF
TRBV29-1	-	-	TRBJ1-1	TGCAGCGTGTGGAGGAACACTGAAGCTTTCTTT	CSVWRNTEAFF
TRBV20-1	-	-	TRBJ2-1	TGCAGTGCTGTTGGTTGGCGGGGCGCACAAAATGAGCAGTTCTTC	CSAVGWRGAQNEQFF
TRBV10-3	few	TRBD1	TRBJ2-3	TGTGCCATCAGTGAGTCGACCGGACAGGGCACAGATACGCAGTATTTT	CAISESTGQGTDTQYF
TRBV27	many	TRBD1	TRBJ1-5	TGTGCCAGCAGCCTTCAGGGGGTTGGTCAGCCCCAGCATTTT	CASSLQGVGQPQHF
TRBV5-1	many	TRBD1	TRBJ2-2	TGCGCCAGCAGCTCGGGACAGGGGCCCGGGGAGCTGTTTTTT	CASSSGQGPGELFF
TRBV18	many	-	TRBJ1-1	TGTGCCAGCTCACCAAAGAGACAGGATATGAACACTGAAGCTTTCTTT	CASSPKRQDMNTEAFF
TRBV28	-	-	TRBJ2-7	TGTGCCAGCACCCCCGCAGGGTCAGGGTACGAGCAGTACTTC	CASTPAGSGYEQYF
TRBV5-1	-	TRBD1	TRBJ2-7	TGCGCCAGCAGCTTAATTTACAGGGGCGCCTACGAGCAGTACTTC	CASSLIYRGAYEQYF
TRBV2	-	TRBD2	TRBJ2-5	TGTGCCAGCAGGCTAGGACTAGCGGGATCCGGCGAGACCCAGTACTTC	CASRLGLAGSGETQYF
TRBV13	-	-	TRBJ2-7	TGTGCCAGCAGCTTAGGCGGTAGCGGAAGCTCCTACGAGCAGTACTTC	CASSLGGSGSSYEQYF
TRBV12-3/TRBV12-4	many	-	TRBJ1-4	TGTGCCAGCAGTTTAGGCAGACAGGTTATTAATGAAAAACTGTTTTTT	CASSLGRQVINEKLFF
TRBV11-2	-	-	TRBJ2-5	TGTGCCAGCAGCTTCGGGACCCCAGAGACCCAGTACTTC	CASSFGTPETQYF
TRBV11-1	many	TRBD2	TRBJ2-2	TGTGCCACTTCGGGGGGCACCGGGGAGCTGTTTTTT	CATSGGTGELFF
TRBV30	-	-	TRBJ1-1	TGTGCCTGGAGTCAGTGGAGCACTGAAGCTTTCTTT	CAWSQWSTEAFF
TRBV2	many	TRBD1	TRBJ2-7	TGTGCCAGCAGGGAACAGGGGAAGCAGTACTTC	CASREQGKQYF
TRBV6-1	-	-	TRBJ2-1	TGTGCCAGCAGTAGGGGGGCAGTCAATGAGCAGTTCTTC	CASSRGAVNEQFF
TRBV14	-	-	TRBJ1-1	TGTGCCAGCAGCCAAGGGTGGGGGCCCGGAGCTTTCTTT	CASSQGWGPGAFF
TRBV19	-	-	TRBJ2-1	TGTGCCAGTAGTATAAGGATTGAGGGCGCGAGCCTCTCCCACAATGAGCAGTTCTTC	CASSIRIEGASLSHNEQFF
TRBV20-1	few	-	TRBJ1-1	TGCAGTGCTAGAGATCTTTCCAGGCGAACCACTGAAGCTTTCTTT	CSARDLSRRTTEAFF
TRBV2	many	TRBD2	TRBJ2-1	TGTGCCACCATCTACTCTAGCGGCAACTCCTACAATGAGCAGTTCTTC	CATIYSSGNSYNEQFF
TRBV5-1	few	-	TRBJ1-2	TGCGCCAGCAGTAACTGGGGGCAGGGGATCTTCTACACCTTC	CASSNWGQGIFYTF
TRBV6-5	many	TRBD1	TRBJ2-7	TGTGCCAGCAGTTACTCGACAGGGAACGGCTACGAGCAGTACTTC	CASSYSTGNGYEQYF
TRBV11-2	many	TRBD1	TRBJ2-1	TGTGCCAGCAGCTTAGTTCCCCAGGGGGCGAAATACAATGAGCAGTTCTTC	CASSLVPQGAKYNEQFF
TRBV5-1	few	TRBD2	TRBJ2-2	TGCGCCAGCAGTTCTACCAGCGGGGGTCACACCGGGGAGCTGTTTTTT	CASSSTSGGHTGELFF
TRBV19	-	-	TRBJ1-6	TGTGCCAGTAGTATGACAGTCAATTCACCCGTCCACTTT	CASSMTVNSPVHF
TRBV5-4	-	TRBD1	TRBJ1-1	TGTGCCAGCAGCCGAAAGACAGGGGGCGCAACTGAAGCTTTCTTT	CASSRKTGGATEAFF
TRBV11-2	many	-	TRBJ2-7	TGTGCCAGCAGCCCAGTGGGGCGGCCTCTCGGCGACGAGCAGTACTTC	CASSPVGRPLGDEQYF
TRBV5-1	few	TRBD2	TRBJ2-2	TGCGCCAGCAGCTTTTCGGGACTAGCGGGAGGGAACACCGGGGAGCTGTTTTTT	CASSFSGLAGGNTGELFF